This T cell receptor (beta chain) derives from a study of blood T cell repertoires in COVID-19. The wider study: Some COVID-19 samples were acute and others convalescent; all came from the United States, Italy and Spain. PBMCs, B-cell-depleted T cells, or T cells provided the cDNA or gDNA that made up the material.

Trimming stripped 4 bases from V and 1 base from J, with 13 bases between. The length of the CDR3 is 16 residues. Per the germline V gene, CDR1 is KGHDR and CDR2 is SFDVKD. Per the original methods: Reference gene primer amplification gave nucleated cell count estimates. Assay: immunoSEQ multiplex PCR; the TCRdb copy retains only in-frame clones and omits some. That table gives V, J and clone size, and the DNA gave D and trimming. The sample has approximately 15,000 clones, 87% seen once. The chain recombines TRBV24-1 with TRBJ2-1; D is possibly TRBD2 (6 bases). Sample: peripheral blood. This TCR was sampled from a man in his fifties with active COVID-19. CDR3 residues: CATSDRLERSYNEQFF. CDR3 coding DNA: TGTGCCACCAGTGACCGACTAGAACGGTCCTACAATGAGCAGTTCTTC.